This T cell receptor (beta chain) was observed in a study of shared clonotypes between healthy human individuals. Repertoires were generated with immunoSEQ multiplex PCR, while TCRdb's copy carries only in-frame clones and drops some. Counted here are 650,000 to 750,000 clones, more than 70% occurring once; the ten biggest clones make up about 2%. The clonotype originates from a woman aged 30 to 39 in good health. Sequencing was performed on memory CD4+ T cells sorted from blood. Subset meaning: CD45RA-negative fraction.

The CDR3 reads CATLMGAETGELFF. The CDR3 nucleotides are TGTGCCACCTTAATGGGGGCTGAGACCGGGGAGCTGTTTTTT. The chain combines TRBV28 with TRBJ2-2, with TRBD1 as a possible D gene (6 bases). The V end lost 10 bases, the J end lost 5 bases, and 17 bases lay between the germline ends. Germline CDR1 MDHEN, CDR2 SYDVKM. The CDR3 consists of 14 residues.